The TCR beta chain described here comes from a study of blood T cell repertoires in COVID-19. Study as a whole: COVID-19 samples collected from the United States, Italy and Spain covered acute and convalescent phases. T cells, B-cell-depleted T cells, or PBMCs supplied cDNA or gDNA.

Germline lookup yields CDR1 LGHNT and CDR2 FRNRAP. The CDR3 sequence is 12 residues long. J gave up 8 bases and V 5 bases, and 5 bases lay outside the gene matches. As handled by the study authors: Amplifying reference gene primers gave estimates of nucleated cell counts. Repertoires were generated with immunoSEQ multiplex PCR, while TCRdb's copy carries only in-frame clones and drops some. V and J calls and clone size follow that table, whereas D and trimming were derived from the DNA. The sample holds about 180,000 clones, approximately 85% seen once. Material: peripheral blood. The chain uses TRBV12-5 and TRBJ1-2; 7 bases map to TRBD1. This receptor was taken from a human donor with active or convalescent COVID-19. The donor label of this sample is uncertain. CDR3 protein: CASGQTGAGYTF. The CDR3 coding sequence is TGTGCTAGTGGTCAAACAGGGGCGGGCTACACCTTC. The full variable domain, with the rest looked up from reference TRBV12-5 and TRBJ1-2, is DARVTQTPRHKVTEMGQEVTMRCQPILGHNTVFWYRQTMMQGLELLAYFRNRAPLDDSGMPKDRFSAEMPDATLATLKIQPSEPRDSAVYFCASGQTGAGYTFGSGTRLTVV.